A single T cell receptor beta chain is shown here with its context. What it binds is unknown. At one boundary the junction diverges from the germline segment, which might be a read error. This CDR3 spans 14 amino acids. CDR1 and CDR2 (germline): MDHEN, SYDVKM. In the PCR, 60 Vbeta and 13 Jbeta primers were used. Assay used: immunoSEQ multiplex PCR; TCRdb lists only in-frame clones, some missing. In the table there are 150,000 to 200,000 clones, about 83% of which are singletons. This sample was included in a study of cytomegalovirus exposure and HLA in healthy donors. Study conclusions and caveats: Using the classifier, cytomegalovirus status was reportedly diagnosed with high specificity and sensitivity.

The TCR was taken from a woman in her twenties or thirties in good health and CMV-seropositive. What was sequenced was PBMCs. The chain joins TRBV28 to TRBJ2-5, with D possibly matching TRBD2 (5 bases). The CDR3 region is CVSSLPAAGETQYF. The CDR3 DNA is TGTGTCAGCAGTCTGCCGGCCGCGGGTGAGACCCAGTACTTC. Complete variable domain (other parts from reference TRBV28 and TRBJ2-5): DVKVTQSSRYLVKRTGEKVFLECVQDMDHENMFWYRQDPGLGLRLIYFSYDVKMKEKGDIPEGYSVSREKKERFSLILESASTNQTSMYLCVSSLPAAGETQYFGPGTRLLVL.